This TCR beta chain comes out of a study of blood T cell repertoires in COVID-19. CDR3 length: 18 amino acids. Trimming took 5 bases from V and 7 from J; bases not matched to a gene: 12. Germline V gives CDR1 SGHAT, CDR2 FQNNGV. Generated by immunoSEQ multiplex PCR, the TCRdb table keeps only in-frame clones and is missing some. The sample lists 70,000 to 95,000 clones; about 96% were seen once. The TCR originated in a human donor with active COVID-19. The donor label of this sample is uncertain. Sequences were obtained from peripheral blood. The chain links TRBV11-2 to TRBJ2-1; 15 nucleotides align to TRBD2. CDR3 bases: TGTGCCAGCAGCCCCGGACTAGCGGGAGGGATTTCGGGGAATGAGCAGTTCTTC. This sequence encodes CASSPGLAGGISGNEQFF.